These T cell receptor beta chains were read from a single sample in a study of type 1 and type 2 diabetes patients. TCRdb reprocessed the multiplex PCR reads via MiXCR and lists one record per CDR3 protein. The sample contains 250,000 to 300,000 distinct CDR3 sequences, approximately 50% of which appear only once. Sequencing used peripheral blood mononuclear cells (PBMCs). The receptor set was obtained from a man between 18 and 29 years old with type 2 diabetes. Each CDR3 is given with its conserved first and last residue. The order of the fields is J gene, V gene, D gene, CDR3 protein. The D gene is left open where the match is weak.

j_call: TRBJ1-2; v_call: TRBV6-5; d_call: TRBD1; cdr3_aa: CASSHVTGNYGYTF
j_call: TRBJ2-7; v_call: TRBV28; d_call: TRBD1; cdr3_aa: CASSSTDRTYEQYF
j_call: TRBJ2-3; v_call: TRBV7-9; d_call: -; cdr3_aa: CASSFPTTSTDTQYF
j_call: TRBJ1-1; v_call: TRBV24-1; d_call: -; cdr3_aa: CATIHQGIGGTEAFF
j_call: TRBJ2-7; v_call: TRBV20-1; d_call: TRBD1; cdr3_aa: CSASGGHGQVGAYEQYF
j_call: TRBJ2-5; v_call: TRBV19; d_call: -; cdr3_aa: CASRPGPQETQYF
j_call: TRBJ2-1; v_call: TRBV18; d_call: TRBD1; cdr3_aa: CASSPRGSYNEQSF
j_call: TRBJ2-7; v_call: TRBV27; d_call: -; cdr3_aa: CASSSTTLGYEQYF
j_call: -; v_call: TRBV20-1; d_call: -; cdr3_aa: CSASRGDEQFF
j_call: TRBJ2-2; v_call: TRBV27; d_call: -; cdr3_aa: CASSPIFSSTGELFF
j_call: TRBJ2-7; v_call: TRBV7-8; d_call: -; cdr3_aa: CASSSDRYYEQYF
j_call: TRBJ2-5; v_call: TRBV5-6; d_call: TRBD2; cdr3_aa: CASSLSGGYQETQYF
j_call: TRBJ1-2; v_call: TRBV20-1; d_call: -; cdr3_aa: CSATGIRGYTF
j_call: TRBJ1-1; v_call: TRBV30; d_call: -; cdr3_aa: CAWIKQGGNTEAFF
j_call: TRBJ1-2; v_call: TRBV6-2/TRBV6-3; d_call: TRBD1; cdr3_aa: CASSLTGTGTGGYTF
j_call: TRBJ1-2; v_call: TRBV6-2/TRBV6-3; d_call: -; cdr3_aa: CASGPGNYGYTF
j_call: TRBJ1-5; v_call: TRBV2; d_call: TRBD1; cdr3_aa: CASSLQGAVQPQHF
j_call: TRBJ2-6; v_call: TRBV2; d_call: TRBD1; cdr3_aa: CASSSGQGRSGANVLTF
j_call: TRBJ2-1; v_call: TRBV19; d_call: TRBD1; cdr3_aa: CASSIPGQGAGEQFF
j_call: TRBJ1-2; v_call: TRBV4-2; d_call: -; cdr3_aa: CASSPDPTYGYTF
j_call: TRBJ2-7; v_call: TRBV7-6; d_call: -; cdr3_aa: CAGRGAGREQYF
j_call: TRBJ2-1; v_call: TRBV4-3; d_call: TRBD2; cdr3_aa: CASSPRTSGSNEQFF
j_call: TRBJ2-5; v_call: TRBV27; d_call: TRBD2; cdr3_aa: CASSYRAGWGETQYF
j_call: TRBJ2-5; v_call: TRBV20-1; d_call: -; cdr3_aa: CSARFFPGHRETQYF
j_call: TRBJ2-1; v_call: TRBV7-2; d_call: TRBD2; cdr3_aa: CASSPGLGWSYNEQFF
j_call: TRBJ1-4; v_call: TRBV2; d_call: -; cdr3_aa: CASGDVGSGDTNEKLFF
j_call: TRBJ1-2; v_call: TRBV7-9; d_call: -; cdr3_aa: CASSGGDYGYTF
j_call: TRBJ2-2; v_call: TRBV9; d_call: -; cdr3_aa: CASRSYTGELFF
j_call: TRBJ1-6; v_call: TRBV6-1; d_call: -; cdr3_aa: CASTGETQSPLHF
j_call: TRBJ1-6; v_call: TRBV7-2; d_call: -; cdr3_aa: CASSPVIFGEGGSPLHF
j_call: TRBJ2-7; v_call: TRBV19; d_call: TRBD1; cdr3_aa: CASSYPGQGRYEQYF
j_call: TRBJ1-2; v_call: TRBV5-5; d_call: -; cdr3_aa: CASSLAKGGEGYTF
j_call: -; v_call: TRBV7-6; d_call: -; cdr3_aa: CASSSQVLASYEQYF
j_call: TRBJ2-1; v_call: TRBV2; d_call: TRBD1; cdr3_aa: CASSTLTGVSYNEQFF
j_call: TRBJ2-5; v_call: TRBV15; d_call: -; cdr3_aa: CATSRWTSQETQYF
j_call: TRBJ2-7; v_call: TRBV19; d_call: TRBD2; cdr3_aa: CASSLYPTSSYEQYF